This TCR beta chain stems from a study of cytomegalovirus exposure and HLA in healthy donors (dated by TCRdb to 2017 to 2019). Broadly, across the study: An earlier analysis of several hundred of the donors reported approximately 300 Gb of sequence data and 95 million to 140 million unique TCR beta sequences obtained from about 179 million T cells. Roughly 300 gigabases of sequencing data and around 90 million unique TCR sequences made up an early release that covered approximately 650 HLA-typed donors. Of the approximately 400 genotyped donors, 81% fell in the genetic ancestry cluster associated with self-reported Caucasian donors. The study aimed to test whether signatures of past pathogen exposure could be identified by cataloging public T cell receptors. The study used immunosequencing to profile the T cell repertoires of approximately 640 subjects and linked those repertoires to cytomegalovirus serostatus. Along with the 666-subject first cohort, a separate validation cohort of over a hundred different subjects was used. To predict cytomegalovirus infection status, the study brought together high-throughput TCR immunosequencing, statistical association of individual TCRs with disease status, and machine learning. In a later analysis, previously published TCR beta repertoires from hundreds of donors were re-analyzed and high-resolution HLA genotyping was added so that TCR occurrence patterns could be studied. The later analysis used no new phenotypic data to find candidate immune exposures, relying instead on TCR beta sequences and their occurrence across donors. An earlier analysis of about 600 of the donors used high-throughput TCR beta sequencing to judge whether each TCR beta V gene segment behaved as functional or pseudogenic. Donor age, sex, ethnicity and CMV serostatus were compiled alongside the repertoire data. Genome-wide SNP genotypes for about 60% of the roughly 670 donors were used in a later genetic analysis, which treated that subset as a discovery cohort. Every repertoire in the discovery cohort had been generated on one and the same sequencing platform. HLA typing covered class I and class II loci at four-digit resolution. Typing coverage differed by locus: A, B, C, DRB1 and DQB1 were typed in roughly 620-640 donors, DQA1 in roughly 510, DPA1 in over 600, and DPB1 in around 440. Four or five DR-DQ haplotypes were handled as single units for association and clustering because linkage in the cohort was strong. Among 350 to 400 genotyped donors of the cohort, an average of about 240,000 unique TCR beta nucleotide sequences were sequenced per donor, roughly 18% of them non-productive.

The sample holds a few counts of this clone. It lacks a known antigen. The sample holds no much larger clone one base away, and base qualities are not on file. Library prep was done by the immunoSEQ multiplex PCR assay. For the multiplex PCR, a mixture combining 60 forward primers for TCR Vbeta segments and 13 reverse primers for TCR Jbeta segments was used. A multiplex PCR assay on genomic DNA amplified the CDR3 region of rearranged TCR beta genes. The Illumina HiSeq System was used to sequence the amplified TCR beta libraries as 87-base-pair reads. The study's own analysis went as follows. A later analysis tallied 75 million to 95 million unique TCR beta chains across the 666 repertoires, and around 9.9 million of those chains were shared by two or more donors. Raw reads were error-corrected and collapsed into unique sequences by a nearest-neighbor algorithm in which closely related sequences were merged to remove PCR and sequencing errors. V, D and J gene segments were assigned by aligning CDR3 sequences to IMGT reference sequences. For a sequence to be retained, a match of at least six nucleotides was required to both a V gene segment and a J gene segment. A rearrangement counted as productive if the CDR3 had no stop codons and remained in frame with V and J, and every other rearrangement counted as non-productive. Following IMGT convention, CDR3 was defined as the stretch from the second conserved V-encoded cysteine up to the conserved J-encoded phenylalanine. Sequences without an unambiguous match to a single V gene segment were excluded from the earlier analysis of 450 to 650 of the donors. An earlier analysis of a few hundred of the donors classified V segments as functional when productive rearrangements were above 56.7% and as segregating when the standard deviation between donors was above 5%. A statistical classification framework was built to diagnose cytomegalovirus status from the catalog of TCR beta chain sequences. V and J gene assignment, in a later analysis, came from comparing TCR nucleotide sequences with IMGT/GENE-DB human TR gene sequences. The TCRdist pipeline was used in a later analysis to assign CDR3 sequences and most-parsimonious VDJ recombination scenarios. In a later analysis, each TCR beta chain was defined by its CDR3 amino acid sequence together with its V-gene family, and reads without a unique V-gene family were excluded. In a later analysis, approximately 640 highly shared, low-generation-probability nucleotide sequences were removed to address suspected cross-contamination and a sequencing artifact. In a later analysis, a clonal expansion index for each public chain was calculated from normalized within-repertoire ranks of inferred template counts. In a later analysis, generation probabilities were computed with a VDJ recombination model fitted to out-of-frame rearrangements, and the resulting probabilities were checked against IGoR. A later analysis scored TCR-TCR, TCR-HLA and TCR-CMV co-occurrence with hypergeometric tests, applying a repertoire-size bias correction to TCR pairs. To estimate false discovery rates, a later analysis permuted the HLA or CMV assignments 20 times. A later analysis grouped co-occurring TCRs with DBSCAN, adding TCRdist sequence similarity when clustering within HLA-allele-positive subsets. Repertoires with fewer than 30,000 or more than 120,000 public chains, plus five repertoires with anomalous nucleotide sharing, were excluded from co-occurrence clustering. TCRdb holds this immuneACCESS table with in-frame rearrangements only. Some clones are missing; in checked studies, unresolved V genes explain under half, and the rest has no known cause. V and J calls and clone size are as listed in that table; D and trimming were resolved from the DNA. In this sample the table shows roughly 180,000 clones, about four fifths of which occur a single time. The ten largest account for 2% to 2.5% of the sample.

The cohort consisted of fewer than 700 healthy bone marrow donors. Cohort members were all nominally healthy when sampled, although unrecorded immune exposures were likely present. The donor tested CMV seronegative and was one of the 352 seronegative cohort members. Every donor gave a peripheral blood sample, and the peripheral blood mononuclear cells from that sample were used for TCR beta sequencing. Genomic DNA extraction from the blood cell samples was performed with the Qiagen DNeasy Blood Extraction Kit. On the study overall, not on this receptor specifically: Because HLA typing was missing for some donors at each locus, association tests included only the typed subset. The authors suggested that the approach could potentially be generalized to other disease states and immunological phenotypes. A total of 150 or so TCR beta chains were listed by the study as associated with cytomegalovirus. Across donors, most TCR sequences were observed very rarely, whereas some public TCRs were present in many individuals. In a later genetic analysis, fewer N-insertions in productive TCRs were reported among donors in an Asian-associated ancestry cluster than the approximately 670-donor mean. Some IMGT-functional V segments, including TRBV6-2 and TRBV6-3, could not be told apart with the 87-base-pair reads, so those segments were excluded. When HLA alleles, especially DR and DQ, strongly co-occurred, TCR associations were difficult to assign to individual alleles. In an earlier analysis of approximately 590 of the donors, most TCR beta V segments appeared in productive rearrangements about 87% or about 30% of the time, broadly matching IMGT annotations. Roughly uniform sequencing depth across donors was assumed in presence/absence analyses, although this assumption may not hold. According to a later analysis, most CMV-associated TCR beta chains appeared to be HLA-restricted, and the HLA associations seemed to be driven largely by CMV exposure. Because counts were too low, some 17 rarely observed V segments, including chromosome 9 orphons, were left out of the earlier analysis of roughly 600 of the donors. V-gene and J-gene trimming of TCR beta chains was associated with a missense DCLRE1C variant in a later genetic analysis, and the association was replicated in an independent cohort. A later analysis found that TCR association rates varied across HLA loci, with DRB1 alleles showing the most associated TCRs and HLA-C alleles the fewest. Correlated functional status among segregating V segments might reflect linkage disequilibrium, but an unknown experimental factor could not be ruled out. In a later analysis, 15,000 to 20,000 TCR beta sequences were associated with specific HLA alleles at a false discovery rate of 0.05. A group of highly shared sequence variants was considered likely to be a technical artifact of the sequencing pipeline. The classifier was reported to diagnose cytomegalovirus status with high specificity and sensitivity in both the original and validation cohorts. Compared with equally common non-associated chains, HLA-associated TCR beta chains in a later analysis were more clonally expanded and had lower generation probabilities. A few of the identified cytomegalovirus-associated TCR beta chains were confirmed in vitro to be specific for cytomegalovirus antigens. CMV serostatus was the only immune exposure information available for the cohort. A further reported finding was that TCR beta sequences accurately predicted the HLA-A and HLA-B alleles for most subjects in the first cohort. In a later analysis, several top co-occurrence clusters were reported to appear linked to parvovirus B19, influenza, CMV and Epstein-Barr virus. This cohort had only TCR beta chains sequenced, and the lack of alpha or paired-chain data limited which features could be detected.

Trimming removed 2 bases from V and 4 bases from J, leaving 14 bases between the germline ends. As encoded in the germline V gene, CDR1 is MNHEY while CDR2 is SVGAGI. The CDR3 goes from the cysteine to the phenylalanine over 15 residues. Of the read, only the CDR3 DNA is kept; its 45 bases are in frame from base 1. The material sequenced was PBMCs. The V gene is TRBV6-5 and the J gene is TRBJ1-2, with the identity of the D gene unclear. The source of this sequence is a male donor in good health and CMV-seronegative. The nucleotide sequence reads as follows: TGTGCCAGCAGTTACGCGGGCGGCGAAGCCTATGGCTACACCTTC. This codes for CASSYAGGEAYGYTF.